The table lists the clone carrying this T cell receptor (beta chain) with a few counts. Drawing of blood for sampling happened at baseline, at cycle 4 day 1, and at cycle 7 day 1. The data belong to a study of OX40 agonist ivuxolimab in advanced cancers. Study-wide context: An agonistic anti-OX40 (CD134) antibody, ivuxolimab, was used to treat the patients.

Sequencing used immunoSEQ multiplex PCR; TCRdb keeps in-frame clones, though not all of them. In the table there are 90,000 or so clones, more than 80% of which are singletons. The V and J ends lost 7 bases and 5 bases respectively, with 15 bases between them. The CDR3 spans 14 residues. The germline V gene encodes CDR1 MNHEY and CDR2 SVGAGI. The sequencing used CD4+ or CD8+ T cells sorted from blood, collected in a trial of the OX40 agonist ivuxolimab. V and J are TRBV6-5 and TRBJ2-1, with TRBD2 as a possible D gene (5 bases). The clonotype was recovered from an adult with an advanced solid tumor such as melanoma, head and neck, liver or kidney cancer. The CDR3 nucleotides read TGTGCCAGCACGTTGGACTGGGCAGACAATGAGCAGTTCTTC. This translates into CASTLDWADNEQFF.